Below, 21 T cell receptor beta chains from the same sample are listed, as sequenced in a study of T cell repertoires in cytomegalovirus infection. For these TCRs, the target antigens are not known. In TCRdb, the reads were re-called with MiXCR into one record per CDR3 protein. The sample carries approximately 270,000 distinct CDR3 sequences, around 20% recorded once. This specimen was cultured PBMCs, taken from culture after CMV antigen stimulation. The receptors stem from a human donor in good health (CMV status not recorded). Some clones in this sample may be carry-over from other donors' samples.

The sample holds a few counts of this clonotype. The V gene is TRBV27, the J gene TRBJ1-5; no reliable D call. This CDR3 is built from 13 residues. V was clipped by 1 base and J by 1 base, with 2 bases between them. Germline CDR1 and CDR2: MNHEY and SMNVEV (reference sequence). Here the CDR3 reads CASSLFSNQPQHF. The CDR3, as DNA: TGTGCCAGCAGTTTATTCAGCAATCAGCCCCAGCATTTT.

The V call is TRBV6-1, the J call TRBJ2-5; 9 bases are shared with TRBD1. This CDR3 spans 13 amino acids. Germline values: CDR1 MNHNS, CDR2 SASEGT. J gave up 4 bases and V 7 bases, and 4 bases lay outside the gene matches. CDR3 in amino acids: CASNRDRAETQYF. The CDR3 DNA reads as TGTGCCAGCAACCGGGACAGGGCAGAGACCCAGTACTTC.

This clonotype occurred a few times. The V gene is TRBV18, the J gene TRBJ2-1, with 13 bases matching TRBD2. Losses at the gene ends were 4 bases for V and 8 bases for J; bases not matched to a gene: 26. This CDR3 has 22 amino acids. CDR1 and CDR2 from the germline V gene are KGHSH and LQKENI. Here the CDR3 DNA reads TGTGCCAGCTCACGCACTGGTCGAGTCCTTACTAGCGGGAGGGTTGCTGTCCATGAGCAGTTCTTC. Its protein product is CASSRTGRVLTSGRVAVHEQFF.

J is TRBJ1-2 and V is TRBV3-1, with D maybe TRBD1 (6 bases). V lost 4 bases, J lost 5 bases, and 11 bases lay in between. This CDR3 contains 13 residues. Germline V lookup: CDR1 LGHDT, CDR2 YNNKEL (reference sequence). The CDR3 is CASSPDREYGYTF. The CDR3 DNA reads TGTGCCAGCAGCCCGGACAGAGAATATGGCTACACCTTC.

This clonotype came up many times. The chain recombines TRBV7-2 with TRBJ2-3; no definite D call. CDR1 SGHTA and CDR2 FQGNSA come from the germline V gene. This CDR3 contains 13 residues. V gave up 5 bases and J gave up 5 bases, with 11 bases separating them. Written as DNA, the CDR3 is TGTGCCAGCAGCGTATTAAAAAGAGATACGCAGTATTTT. This encodes CASSVLKRDTQYF.

The chain couples TRBV6-6 to TRBJ2-3; TRBD2 matches at 12 bases. The germline CDR1 and CDR2 sequences are MNHNY and SVGAGI (reference sequence). CDR3 length equals 13 residues. Unmatched junction bases numbered 7, after V lost 10 bases and J lost 8 bases. The CDR3 DNA follows: TGTGCCACGGGACTAGCGGGTGCCGCTACGCAGTATTTT. This gives the protein CATGLAGAATQYF.

This clonotype was observed a handful of times. This rearrangement joins TRBV28 to TRBJ1-2; D perhaps matches TRBD1 (5 bases). The CDR3 extends over 15 amino acids. Germline CDR1 and CDR2: MDHEN and SYDVKM. The V gene lost 5 bases and the J gene lost 4 bases, with 17 bases spanning the gap. The CDR3 sequence is CASSPTGGGSYGYTF. Written as DNA, the CDR3 is TGTGCCAGCAGTCCCACGGGCGGGGGATCCTATGGCTACACCTTC.

The chain carries TRBV7-2 and TRBJ2-1; possibly TRBD2 for D (6 bases). Trimming shortened V by 6 bases and J by 2 bases, and 17 bases separated the two germline ends. The CDR3 contains 16 residues. The V gene's germline CDR1 is SGHTA and CDR2 FQGNSA. Written as DNA, the CDR3 is TGTGCCAGCAGTCGATCCGGGACTCACACCTACAATGAGCAGTTCTTC. Translated, it gives CASSRSGTHTYNEQFF.

This sequence joins TRBV27 and TRBJ1-2; D is possibly TRBD1 (5 bases). CDR3 length equals 16 residues. Germline V gives CDR1 MNHEY, CDR2 SMNVEV (reference sequence). Trimming pared 7 bases from V and 2 bases from J, leaving 20 bases between. CDR3 sequence (DNA): TGTGCCAGCATTCCGGGGGATTGGGTTCAGAACTATGGCTACACCTTC. Its translation is CASIPGDWVQNYGYTF.

The V gene is TRBV20-1, the J gene TRBJ1-5; D may be TRBD1 (6 bases). CDR1 and CDR2 from the germline V gene are DFQATT and SNEGSKA (reference sequence). The CDR3 totals 16 residues. The germline V and J ends were trimmed by 3 bases and 4 bases, with 19 bases remaining between them. In DNA form, the CDR3 reads TGCAGTGCTAGTCCTATCTCCGGAGGGGGGAATCAGCCCCAGCATTTT. Amino acids: CSASPISGGGNQPQHF.

This chain connects TRBV7-2 to TRBJ2-5; perhaps TRBD2 as D (6 bases). CDR3 length: 15 residues. V dropped 1 base and J dropped 7 bases, with 16 bases sitting between them. Germline lookup yields CDR1 SGHTA and CDR2 FQGNSA. The CDR3 DNA is TGTGCCAGCAGCTTAGGACTAGACTCCACTGGGACCCAGTACTTC. It translates to CASSLGLDSTGTQYF.

The chain carries TRBV7-9 and TRBJ1-3; D gene ambiguous. This CDR3 has 15 amino acids. The V and J ends lost 4 bases and 1 base respectively, with 11 bases between them. Germline CDR1 SEHNR, CDR2 FQNEAQ (reference sequence). CDR3 amino acids: CASSSDGLSGNTIYF. In nucleotides, the CDR3 is TGTGCCAGCAGCTCGGACGGCCTATCTGGAAACACCATATATTTT.

The chain carries TRBV12-3 or TRBV12-4 and TRBJ2-1; maybe TRBD2 (6 bases). V was pared by 6 bases and J by 3 bases, with 18 bases between. The length of the CDR3 is 16 residues. The CDR3 nucleotides read TGTGCCAGCAGCCCCGGGGAGGTGGCCGTCTACAATGAGCAGTTCTTC. Protein product: CASSPGEVAVYNEQFF.

Ten or more counts support this clonotype. The chain combines TRBV7-2 with TRBJ1-5, with D possibly TRBD1 on 5 matching bases. CDR3 length: 14 residues. Between the trimmed V and J ends, which lost 6 bases and 1 base, there was a span of 10 bases. Germline V gene sequence: CDR1 SGHTA, CDR2 FQGNSA. CDR3 sequence (DNA): TGTGCCAGCAGTTTCCGACAGAGCAATCAGCCCCAGCATTTT. It encodes CASSFRQSNQPQHF. Combining the CDR3 with reference TRBV7-2 and TRBJ1-5 gives the whole variable domain GAGVSQSPSNKVTEKGKDVELRCDPISGHTALYWYRQSLGQGLEFLIYFQGNSAPDKSGLPSDRFSAERTGGSVSTLTIQRTQQEDSAVYLCASSFRQSNQPQHFGDGTRLSIL.

The V call is TRBV15, the J call TRBJ1-2; TRBD1 is a possible D gene (5 bases). Germline V gene sequence: CDR1 LNHNV, CDR2 YYDKDF (reference sequence). The CDR3 has 15 residues. Trimming shortened V by 4 bases and J by 0 bases, and 12 bases separated the two germline ends. CDR3 bases: TGTGCCACCAGCAACAAGGGGATAGCTAACTATGGCTACACCTTC. Its translation is CATSNKGIANYGYTF.

There are many counts of this clonotype. The chain carries TRBV5-4 and TRBJ2-1; TRBD2 matches at 15 bases. CDR1 and CDR2 from the germline V gene are SGHNT and YYREEE (reference sequence). The ends lost 4 bases at V and 7 bases at J; junction bases unmatched: 6. The length of the CDR3 is 16 residues. CDR3 loop: CASSGWTSGRGNEQFF. The DNA for the CDR3 is TGTGCCAGCAGCGGGTGGACTAGCGGGAGGGGGAATGAGCAGTTCTTC. Complete variable domain (other parts from reference TRBV5-4 and TRBJ2-1): ETGVTQSPTHLIKTRGQQVTLRCSSQSGHNTVSWYQQALGQGPQFIFQYYREEENGRGNFPPRFSGLQFPNYSSELNVNALELDDSALYLCASSGWTSGRGNEQFFGPGTRLTVL.

This clonotype has ten or more counts. This chain links TRBV11-3 with TRBJ2-1, with a weak D call TRBD2 (6 bases). The V end was cut by 5 bases, the J end by 4 bases, with 15 bases between. Per the germline V gene, CDR1 is SGHNT and CDR2 is YENEEA. CDR3 length equals 15 residues. In DNA, the CDR3 is TGTGCCAGCAGCCCCGGGAGTTCGCCTTACAATGAGCAGTTCTTC. Protein: CASSPGSSPYNEQFF.

The table lists this clonotype with a few counts. This chain connects TRBV7-9 to TRBJ2-4, with D unclear. Trimming stripped 1 base from V and 8 bases from J, with 9 bases between. CDR3 length equals 13 residues. Germline V gene data show CDR1 as SEHNR and CDR2 as FQNEAQ (reference sequence). CDR3: CASSLESADIQYF. DNA for the CDR3: TGTGCCAGCAGCTTAGAATCCGCGGACATTCAGTACTTC.

This clonotype was seen many times. V usage is TRBV20-1 and J usage is TRBJ1-5; possibly TRBD1 for D (5 bases). CDR1 is DFQATT and CDR2 is SNEGSKA in the germline V gene (reference sequence). The CDR3 contains 15 residues. V was clipped by 0 bases and J by 8 bases, with 17 bases between them. The CDR3 reads CSARDPRGRREPQHF. The CDR3 DNA sequence: TGCAGTGCTAGAGATCCTCGGGGCCGCAGGGAGCCCCAGCATTTT.

This clonotype has a count of ten or more. The chain recombines TRBV7-2 with TRBJ2-5; D remains unclear. In germline, CDR1 is SGHTA, CDR2 FQGNSA. V was pared by 5 bases and J by 5 bases, with 15 bases between. This CDR3 contains 14 residues. The CDR3 spells CASSTRHTRETQYF. The DNA for the CDR3 is TGTGCCAGCAGCACCAGACACACCCGGGAGACCCAGTACTTC.

This clonotype was seen a handful of times. This chain links TRBV28 with TRBJ2-7; D is unresolved. CDR3 length: 11 residues. V gave up 4 bases and J gave up 9 bases, with 10 bases separating them. CDR1 and CDR2 from the germline V gene are MDHEN and SYDVKM. The chain's CDR3 is CASSSLLGQYF. The CDR3 nucleotides read TGTGCCAGCAGTTCCCTGTTGGGGCAGTACTTC.